What follows are 21 T cell receptor beta chains derived from one specimen sequenced in a study of shared clonotypes between healthy human individuals. Clones were sequenced by immunoSEQ multiplex PCR, and TCRdb holds only the in-frame ones, with some missing. The sample includes about 1.1 million clones, about 72% of them seen just once. Sequenced sample: memory CD4+ T cells from PBMCs. The subset denotes: CD45RA-negative fraction. The source is a man aged 18 to 30 in good health. Some clones in this sample may be carry-over from other donors' samples.

Remarks on this clone: Distinct nucleotide sequences in the sample also encode this CDR3. The genes are TRBV9 and TRBJ2-2; 12 bases are shared with TRBD2. The J segment lost 2 bases and the V segment lost 0 bases, leaving 2 bases of the junction unmatched. Per germline, CDR1 SGDLS and CDR2 YYNGEE. The length of the CDR3 is 17 residues. CDR3 DNA: TGTGCCAGCAGCGTAGTCGGACTAGCGGGAAACACCGGGGAGCTGTTTTTT. As protein: CASSVVGLAGNTGELFF.

V gene TRBV9 combines with J gene TRBJ2-7; 8 nucleotides line up with TRBD2. The ends lost 2 bases at V and 6 bases at J; junction bases unmatched: 10. CDR1 and CDR2 (germline): SGDLS, YYNGEE. This CDR3 region has 15 residues. CDR3 in amino acids: CASSVVAGRGSEQYF. CDR3 in DNA: TGTGCCAGCAGCGTCGTAGCGGGAAGAGGGTCCGAGCAGTACTTC. Combining the CDR3 with reference TRBV9 and TRBJ2-7 gives the whole variable domain DSGVTQTPKHLITATGQRVTLRCSPRSGDLSVYWYQQSLDQGLQFLIQYYNGEERAKGNILERFSAQQFPDLHSELNLSSLELGDSALYFCASSVVAGRGSEQYFGPGTRLTVT.

The gene calls are TRBV29-1 and TRBJ2-7; the D gene is possibly TRBD1 (6 bases). Germline CDR1 reads SQVTM; CDR2 reads ANQGSEA. The CDR3 is made up of 14 amino acids. The V end lost 6 bases, the J end lost 1 base, and 16 bases lay between the germline ends. CDR3 sequence (DNA): TGCAGCGTCGGTGGACAGTCTTTATCCTACGAGCAGTACTTC. The encoded protein is CSVGGQSLSYEQYF.

This clone was seen once. The chain couples TRBV5-1 to TRBJ2-5; D is possibly TRBD2 (6 bases). Per germline, CDR1 SGHRS and CDR2 YFSETQ. The CDR3 has 17 amino acids. Trimming removed 0 bases from V and 7 bases from J, with 22 bases in between. CDR3 residues: CASSLEAGGAGSRTQYF. DNA of the CDR3: TGCGCCAGCAGCTTGGAGGCTGGCGGGGCGGGATCTCGGACCCAGTACTTC.

The chain links TRBV6-6 to TRBJ1-4; D is uncertain. Germline V CDR1 and CDR2: MNHNY, SVGAGI (reference sequence). The CDR3 is 16 residues long. V lost 0 bases and J lost 5, with 13 bases in between. The CDR3 region has the DNA TGTGCCAGCAGTTACTCGTCCGGCGGGTTAAATGAAAAACTGTTTTTT. Translating gives CASSYSSGGLNEKLFF.

V gene TRBV5-1 combines with J gene TRBJ1-4; 7 nucleotides align to TRBD1. Trimming at V came to 4 bases and at J to 7 bases, leaving 16 bases not matched to a gene. The germline V gene encodes CDR1 SGHRS and CDR2 YFSETQ. The CDR3 length is 17 residues. The CDR3 nucleotides are TGCGCCAGCAGCCACAGGGCACAGGGGCCACTTGGTGAAAAACTGTTTTTT. Protein: CASSHRAQGPLGEKLFF.

J is TRBJ2-6 and V is TRBV5-4; 11 nucleotides align to TRBD1. Germline-derived CDR1 and CDR2 are SGHNT and YYREEE (reference sequence). With 4 bases clipped from V and 0 bases from J, the junction kept 9 bases outside the gene matches. The CDR3 runs to 19 residues. The CDR3: CASSRPGTGGSSGANVLTF. The CDR3 region has the DNA TGTGCCAGCAGCCGCCCCGGGACAGGGGGATCCTCTGGGGCCAACGTCCTGACTTTC.

V and J are TRBV6-1 and TRBJ2-7; D is unclear. CDR1 MNHNS and CDR2 SASEGT come from the germline V gene. This CDR3 has 11 amino acids. Trimming took off 4 bases at V and 5 bases at J, with 6 bases between the two ends. CDR3 nucleotides: TGTGCCAGCAGTGGGAGTAACGAGCAGTACTTC. Residues: CASSGSNEQYF.

The chain has TRBV5-5 and TRBJ2-1; D unresolved. Trimming stripped 2 bases from V and 8 bases from J, with 11 bases between. Germline V gene sequence: CDR1 SGHKS, CDR2 YYEKEE (reference sequence). The CDR3 contains 13 residues. The CDR3 DNA follows: TGTGCCAGCAGCTTAGTGGGTGGGCATGAGCAGTTCTTC. Its protein product is CASSLVGGHEQFF. Complete variable domain (other parts from reference TRBV5-5 and TRBJ2-1): DAGVTQSPTHLIKTRGQQVTLRCSPISGHKSVSWYQQVLGQGPQFIFQYYEKEERGRGNFPDRFSARQFPNYSSELNVNALLLGDSALYLCASSLVGGHEQFFGPGTRLTVL.

Concerning this clone: Distinct nucleotide sequences in the sample also encode this CDR3. The chain recombines TRBV7-9 with TRBJ1-4; a possible D gene is TRBD1 (5 bases). Trimming shortened V by 1 base and J by 8 bases, and 14 bases separated the two germline ends. The CDR3 contains 15 residues. Germline lookup yields CDR1 SEHNR and CDR2 FQNEAQ (reference sequence). The CDR3 reads CASSLEAGRGEKLFF. DNA of the CDR3: TGTGCCAGCAGCTTAGAGGCAGGGCGGGGAGAAAAACTGTTTTTT.

A word on this clone: Possible read error: a much larger clone is one base away. The chain uses TRBV29-1 and TRBJ2-1, with D perhaps TRBD2 (5 bases). CDR3 length equals 11 residues. Germline V gene data show CDR1 as SQVTM and CDR2 as ANQGSEA. The chain's CDR3 is CNVTSYNEQFF. The DNA for the CDR3 is TGCAACGTTACTAGTTACAATGAGCAGTTCTTC.

The gene calls are TRBV7-2 and TRBJ2-1; 16 positions agree with TRBD2. J was trimmed by 2 bases and V by 3 bases; bases with no gene match: 7. Germline CDR1 SGHTA, CDR2 FQGNSA. The CDR3 covers 19 residues. CDR3 sequence: CASSLSGTSGRATYNEQFF. CDR3 coding DNA: TGTGCCAGCAGCTTGTCCGGGACTAGCGGGAGGGCCACCTACAATGAGCAGTTCTTC.

The V and J genes are TRBV18 and TRBJ1-1, with a weak D call TRBD1 (6 bases). Germline-derived CDR1 and CDR2 are KGHSH and LQKENI. The V and J ends lost 3 bases and 0 bases respectively, with 14 bases between them. The CDR3 loop spans 16 amino acids. The CDR3 is CASSPQGQNMNTEAFF. The CDR3 region has the DNA TGTGCCAGCTCACCCCAAGGACAGAACATGAACACTGAAGCTTTCTTT.

The chain recombines TRBV12-5 with TRBJ1-1; tentatively, D is TRBD1 (6 bases). The ends were cut back, 7 bases at V and 7 bases at J, with 16 bases in the middle. This CDR3 contains 13 residues. Germline V gene data show CDR1 as LGHNT and CDR2 as FRNRAP. DNA for the CDR3: TGTGCTAGTGACCTGGACGGGGGCAATGAAGCTTTCTTT. It yields the protein CASDLDGGNEAFF.

This CDR3 is CASSGGLGTQYF. The CDR3 DNA follows: TGTGCCAGCAGTGGTGGGTTAGGGACCCAGTACTTC. The V and J genes are TRBV2 and TRBJ2-5; no clear D. The V end lost 4 bases, the J end lost 7 bases, and 10 bases lay between the germline ends. Germline loops: CDR1 SNHLY, CDR2 FYNNEI. The length of the CDR3 is 12 residues.

A remark on this clone: The same CDR3 arises from other DNA sequences in this sample as well. This sequence joins TRBV5-1 and TRBJ2-5; tentative D call: TRBD1 (5 bases). Trimming cost V 4 bases and J 3 bases, with 10 bases left between them. The CDR3 runs to 13 residues. Germline CDR1 and CDR2: SGHRS and YFSETQ. The CDR3 is CASSLQGEETQYF. Written as DNA, the CDR3 is TGCGCCAGCAGCCTGCAAGGGGAAGAGACCCAGTACTTC.

The V gene is TRBV5-1, the J gene TRBJ2-1; maybe TRBD2 (5 bases). This CDR3 comprises 17 residues. Germline lookup yields CDR1 SGHRS and CDR2 YFSETQ. The ends were cut back, 3 bases at V and 0 bases at J, with 16 bases in the middle. The CDR3 DNA is TGCGCCAGCAGCTCACCCGGACTGGAGAGCTCCTACAATGAGCAGTTCTTC. This translates into CASSSPGLESSYNEQFF.

This clone was seen only once. The DNA for the CDR3 is TGTGCCAGCAGCCGTCGACTAGCGGGCCAAGAGACCCAGTACTTC. Amino acids: CASSRRLAGQETQYF. The chain uses TRBV28 and TRBJ2-5; the match to TRBD2 covers 10 bases. The CDR3 sequence is 15 residues long. Germline V lookup: CDR1 MDHEN, CDR2 SYDVKM. After removal of 6 bases from V and 1 base from J, the junction contained 5 bases not matched to a gene.

The rearrangement joins TRBV4-2 to TRBJ2-7, with 10 bases identical to TRBD2. From germline, CDR1 is LGHNA and CDR2 YNFKEQ. The CDR3 totals 19 residues. The trim removed 1 base at V and 6 bases at J, leaving 18 bases unmatched. CDR3 sequence: CASSQVKLAGERTRLEQYF. CDR3 DNA: TGTGCCAGCAGCCAAGTAAAGCTAGCGGGAGAAAGGACTCGGCTCGAGCAGTACTTC.

This clone came up once. V gene TRBV6-9 combines with J gene TRBJ2-1; 7 bases agree with TRBD2. This CDR3 has 14 residues. The junction had 7 bases not matched to a gene; V was cut back by 11 bases and J by 0 bases. Germline V gene data show CDR1 as MNHGY and CDR2 as SVAAGI. The CDR3 reads CAGLASGSYNEQFF. The DNA for the CDR3 is TGTGCCGGATTGGCTAGCGGCTCCTACAATGAGCAGTTCTTC.

The J gene is TRBJ2-3, the V gene TRBV15; D may be TRBD2 (6 bases). CDR3 length: 15 amino acids. Germline V CDR1 and CDR2: LNHNV, YYDKDF (reference sequence). Trimming shortened V by 4 bases and J by 6 bases, and 17 bases separated the two germline ends. CDR3 protein: CATSNGGTEGDTQYF. The CDR3 bases are TGTGCCACCAGCAATGGAGGGACGGAGGGGGATACGCAGTATTTT.